The source of this TCR beta chain is a study of early stage breast cancer tumors (TCRdb year 2017). The study in broad terms: Of the roughly 17 invasive breast tumors, roughly 12 were found to be estrogen receptor-positive, progesterone receptor-positive and HER2-negative. A total of 2.5 million to 3 million templates, representing some 1.2 million unique clonotypes, were detected across all samples. Of the roughly 12 ER+/PR+/HER2- tumors, eight were classified as invasive ductal carcinomas and four as invasive lobular carcinomas. The average read coverage per sample was roughly 10-fold. Results and caveats for the whole study, not just this receptor: The small cohort size prevented analysis by tumor subtype. Greater similarity was observed between blood and normal breast repertoires than between blood and tumor repertoires, and tumor was distinguished from normal in about 90% of the 16 patients when each tissue was compared with blood. Chain pairing and functional markers such as CD4, CD8 and FOXP3 were not captured by bulk genomic DNA sequencing of unsorted cells. Compared with adjacent normal breast tissue, tumors had approximately 2.5-fold higher T cell density and higher clonality. Enriched TCRB sequences shared across patients were mostly commonly generated sequences, unlikely to play an important role in the tumor microenvironment.

The study profiled bulk TCR beta-chain repertoires in matched peripheral blood, tumor and adjacent normal breast tissue taken from about 16 patients with early-stage breast cancer. Before surgery, whole blood (about 4.5-11 mL) was collected into EDTA tubes and processed within 2 hours. Ficoll-Paque centrifugation in SepMate-50 tubes was used to isolate peripheral blood mononuclear cells. PBMCs were cryopreserved in roughly 90% FBS with roughly 10% DMSO in aliquots of about 1.9 to 4.5 million cells and stored in liquid nitrogen. Genomic DNA was extracted with the Qiagen AllPrep DNA/RNA Mini kit. Details on this clone: The antigen it recognizes is unknown. No clone much larger than this one lies a single base away; base qualities are absent.

Each sample was amplified in two independent genomic DNA replicates, using about 0.52 ug for blood and around 1.6 ug for tumor or normal breast. Following the manufacturer's instructions, the ImmunoSeq Intro kit was used to carry out TCRB sequencing on genomic DNA. Multiplex PCR ran 25 to 35 cycles with proprietary primers and spike-in control sequences for absolute quantification. An 87-bp fragment spanning the CDR3 and flanking V and J genes was sequenced with single-end 150-bp reads. Each lane of an Illumina MiSeq using version 3.0 chemistry carried seven multiplexed samples, with two replicates per sample. In the source study's methods: The vendor's proprietary pipeline handled the raw data processing, merging both replicates into a single result for each sample. A clonotype was defined as productive rearrangements that share the same V-gene family, CDR3 amino acid sequence and J-gene segment. To compute clonality, the normalized Shannon entropy (Pielou evenness) of TCRB abundances was subtracted from 1. To estimate T cell density, the total number of templates was divided by the input cell count, which was inferred from how much DNA went in. Recon was used with default parameters to estimate total repertoire diversity and clonality. Clonotypes with over 0.1% abundance in tumor and at least 32-fold higher abundance in tumor than in normal breast were defined as tumor-enriched. This is the immuneACCESS table as TCRdb keeps it, with only in-frame sequences that have V and J called. A part of the clones is gone; compared with another copy, unresolved V genes explain less than half, and the rest is unexplained. The V and J calls and clone size were taken over from that table, and D and trimming were inferred from the DNA. The sample table lists around 48,000 clones, under 95% of them with a count of one. Around 5% of the sample goes to the ten largest clones.

The receptor was isolated from a person aged 70 to 85 with breast cancer. The specimen sequenced was blood.

CDR3 sequence: CASSLQGAENIQYF. The nucleotide sequence is given as TGTGCCAGCAGCTTGCAGGGGGCGGAAAACATTCAGTACTTC. The chain joins TRBV5-4 to TRBJ2-4, and 8 bases in between align with TRBD1. CDR1 and CDR2, looked up from the germline V gene (reference sequence), are SGHNT and YYREEE. Trimmed from V: 1 base; trimmed from J: 5 bases; junction bases lacking a gene match: 2. The CDR3, cysteine through phenylalanine, is 14 amino acids long. Only the CDR3 portion is preserved as DNA: 42 bases, with reading frame beginning at the first base.